The 20 T cell receptor beta chains listed next were all sequenced from one sample in a study of cytomegalovirus exposure and HLA in healthy donors. 13 Jbeta primers and 60 Vbeta primers were used for the PCR. The method was immunoSEQ multiplex PCR; TCRdb's version includes in-frame clones alone and lacks a portion of them. The table lists 100,000 to 150,000 clones, approximately 76% of them singletons. Sequenced sample: PBMCs. The receptors derive from a man aged 55 to 69 in good health and CMV-seropositive.

In its sample, this clone was seen once. This chain uses TRBV10-2 with TRBJ1-1, with D maybe TRBD1 (6 bases). V was clipped by 6 bases and J by 6 bases, with 8 bases between them. CDR3 size: 11 residues. The germline V gene encodes CDR1 WSHSY and CDR2 SAAADI. CDR3 protein: CASRGTSEAFF. CDR3 nucleotides: TGCGCCAGCAGAGGGACATCTGAAGCTTTCTTT.

This chain connects TRBV12-5 to TRBJ2-7, with 8 bases identical to TRBD1. Per germline, CDR1 LGHNT and CDR2 FRNRAP. The trim removed 4 bases at V and 3 bases at J, leaving 5 bases unmatched. The CDR3 has 14 amino acids. This CDR3 reads CASGWSTGGYEQYF. The CDR3 region has the DNA TGTGCTAGTGGTTGGTCCACAGGGGGCTACGAGCAGTACTTC.

A remark on this clone: At one boundary the junction diverges from the germline segment, which might be a read error. V and J are TRBV7-9 and TRBJ2-1, with 9 bases that match TRBD2. This CDR3 has 16 amino acids. Germline assignment: CDR1 SEHNR and CDR2 FQNEAQ (reference sequence). The CDR3: CSSSFLAGAHNNEQFF. CDR3 sequence (DNA): TGTTCCAGCAGCTTCTTAGCGGGGGCCCACAATAATGAGCAGTTCTTC.

The CDR3 coding sequence is TGTGCCAGCAGCCACGATGGGACAGGTGGAAACACCATATATTTT. This encodes CASSHDGTGGNTIYF. The J gene is TRBJ1-3, the V gene TRBV7-2; 8 positions agree with TRBD1. Germline CDR1 and CDR2: SGHTA and FQGNSA. Unmatched junction bases numbered 6, after V lost 5 bases and J lost 3 bases. This CDR3 region has 15 residues.

The chain joins TRBV9 to TRBJ2-2, with no clear D. This CDR3 comprises 14 residues. Germline V gene data show CDR1 as SGDLS and CDR2 as YYNGEE. Between the trimmed V and J ends, which lost 2 bases and 4 bases, there was a span of 9 bases. CDR3 residues: CASSVRSLTGELFF. CDR3 bases: TGTGCCAGCAGCGTCCGGTCCCTCACCGGGGAGCTGTTTTTT.

The gene calls are TRBV2 and TRBJ2-5; the D gene is possibly TRBD2 (6 bases). CDR1 is SNHLY and CDR2 is FYNNEI in the germline V gene. There are 12 residues in the CDR3. Trimming cost V 8 bases and J 6 bases, with 13 bases left between them. The CDR3 DNA reads TGTGCCAGCCCGCGGGACGGACAGACCCAGTACTTC. Protein: CASPRDGQTQYF.

In this sample, this clone turned up once. The chain combines TRBV5-1 with TRBJ1-4, with D perhaps TRBD1 (5 bases). Deletions cut 1 base from V and 8 bases from J, with 12 bases between. The CDR3 sequence is 14 residues long. CDR1 and CDR2 from the germline V gene are SGHRS and YFSETQ. CDR3 sequence: CASSLRDGGEKLFF. CDR3 DNA: TGCGCCAGCAGCTTGAGGGACGGGGGGGAAAAACTGTTTTTT.

This clone was counted a single time. The chain uses TRBV6-5 and TRBJ2-1; 9 nucleotides match TRBD1. With V trimmed by 4 bases and J by 9 bases, 10 bases remained unmatched. Germline V gene sequence: CDR1 MNHEY, CDR2 SVGAGI. This CDR3 region has 15 residues. The CDR3 spells CASSSSGTGLGEQFF. As DNA, the CDR3 is TGTGCCAGCAGTTCTTCCGGGACAGGGCTCGGTGAGCAGTTCTTC.

The V and J genes are TRBV19 and TRBJ2-7, with 8 bases identical to TRBD1. The V segment lost 3 bases and the J segment 2 bases; nucleotides outside the gene matches: 3. The V gene's germline CDR1 is LNHDA and CDR2 SQIVND (reference sequence). CDR3 size: 14 residues. CDR3 DNA: TGTGCCAGTAGTATTGGGACAGGTACCTACGAGCAGTACTTC. This encodes CASSIGTGTYEQYF.

This chain joins TRBV19 and TRBJ2-1; the match to TRBD2 covers 13 bases. With V trimmed by 4 bases and J by 7 bases, 7 bases remained unmatched. CDR3 size: 16 residues. CDR1 LNHDA and CDR2 SQIVND come from the germline V gene (reference sequence). The chain's CDR3 is CASSTTLAGGQNEQFF. The CDR3 DNA is TGTGCCAGTAGTACCACACTAGCGGGGGGGCAGAATGAGCAGTTCTTC. Complete variable domain (other parts from reference TRBV19 and TRBJ2-1): DGGITQSPKYLFRKEGQNVTLSCEQNLNHDAMYWYRQDPGQGLRLIYYSQIVNDFQKGDIAEGYSVSREKKESFPLTVTSAQKNPTAFYLCASSTTLAGGQNEQFFGPGTRLTVL.

This clone was observed a handful of times. The chain uses TRBV21-1 and TRBJ1-4. TRBV21-1 is an annotated pseudogene. This CDR3 spans 15 amino acids. CDR3 loop: CASSKEGNQEEKLFF. The CDR3 region has the DNA TGTGCCAGCAGCAAGGAGGGGAACCAAGAAGAAAAACTGTTTTTT.

This clone was recorded a few times. The rearrangement joins TRBV5-4 to TRBJ2-2; unclear D gene. The germline V and J ends were trimmed by 4 bases and 6 bases, with 7 bases remaining between them. CDR3 length: 12 residues. Germline assignment: CDR1 SGHNT and CDR2 YYREEE (reference sequence). Here the CDR3 DNA reads TGTGCCAGCAGCCTTTGGCCCGGGGAGCTGTTTTTT. It specifies CASSLWPGELFF.

The rearrangement uses TRBV10-3 and TRBJ2-3; TRBD2 matches 8 bases. The CDR3 is 17 residues long. CDR1 is ENHRY, CDR2 SYGVKD, per germline. Unmatched junction bases numbered 12, after V lost 4 bases and J lost 3 bases. In nucleotides, the CDR3 is TGTGCCATCAGTGCTTCTCGTTCCAGCGGGAGTACAGATACGCAGTATTTT. It yields the protein CAISASRSSGSTDTQYF.

There are a few counts of this clone. The chain recombines TRBV5-8 with TRBJ1-4, with TRBD1 matching over 7 bases. Germline assignment: CDR1 SGHTS and CDR2 YDEGEE. The CDR3 is 17 residues long. V shed 7 bases and J 2 bases; nucleotides not matched to a gene: 14. This chain's CDR3 is CASVKQGSGPTNEKLFF. CDR3 nucleotide sequence: TGTGCCAGCGTAAAACAGGGGAGCGGTCCGACTAATGAAAAACTGTTTTTT.

This chain uses TRBV7-6 with TRBJ2-2, with 9 nucleotides matching TRBD2. The V gene's germline CDR1 is SGHVS and CDR2 FNYEAQ. Trimming at V came to 8 bases and at J to 6 bases, leaving 7 bases not matched to a gene. CDR3 length: 14 amino acids. This CDR3 reads CASSGLASPGELFF. CDR3 sequence (DNA): TGTGCCAGCTCGGGACTAGCTTCCCCCGGGGAGCTGTTTTTT.

The chain employs TRBV13 and TRBJ2-2, with TRBD2 matching over 13 bases. Trimming at V came to 4 bases and at J to 5 bases, leaving 4 bases not matched to a gene. CDR1 and CDR2 from the germline V gene are PRHDT and FYEKMQ (reference sequence). This CDR3 region has 16 residues. In DNA form, the CDR3 reads TGTGCCAGCAGCTCCCGGACTAGCGGGGGTACCGGGGAGCTGTTTTTT. Protein product: CASSSRTSGGTGELFF. Full variable domain (rest looked up from reference TRBV13 and TRBJ2-2): AAGVIQSPRHLIKEKRETATLKCYPIPRHDTVYWYQQGPGQDPQFLISFYEKMQSDKGSIPDRFSAQQFSDYHSELNMSSLELGDSALYFCASSSRTSGGTGELFFGEGSRLTVL.

This clone was found a few times. The chain employs TRBV28 and TRBJ1-2; TRBD1 might be the D (6 bases). V shed 5 bases and J shed 4 bases, with 17 bases lying between them. Germline V lookup: CDR1 MDHEN, CDR2 SYDVKM. The length of the CDR3 is 15 residues. CDR3 loop: CASSPPRGGAYGYTF. CDR3 nucleotide sequence: TGTGCCAGCAGTCCGCCCCGGGGGGGCGCCTATGGCTACACCTTC.

This clone came up a few times. This sequence joins TRBV4-1 and TRBJ2-7, with 8 bases fitting TRBD1. Losses at the gene ends were 3 bases for V and 2 bases for J; bases not matched to a gene: 12. CDR1 and CDR2 from the germline V gene are MGHRA and YSYEKL. The CDR3 consists of 17 residues. The CDR3 loop reads CASSHPSGRTGTYEQYF. The CDR3 bases are TGCGCCAGCAGCCACCCCTCGGGCAGGACAGGGACCTACGAGCAGTACTTC.

The chain is built from TRBV27 and TRBJ2-3; possibly TRBD2 for D (6 bases). The germline V gene has CDR1 MNHEY and CDR2 SMNVEV (reference sequence). Deletions cut 1 base from V and 0 bases from J, with 8 bases between. This CDR3 has 15 amino acids. CDR3 in amino acids: CASSLFLASTDTQYF. CDR3 coding DNA: TGTGCCAGCAGTTTATTTCTAGCGAGCACAGATACGCAGTATTTT.

This clone has more than one count but fewer than ten. The gene calls are TRBV7-2 and TRBJ2-5; D is unresolved. Trimming took 0 bases from V and 7 from J, leaving 9 bases between them. CDR3 length: 13 residues. Per the germline V gene, CDR1 is SGHTA and CDR2 is FQGNSA. The CDR3 coding sequence is TGTGCCAGCAGCTTAGCTCTAACCATGACCCAGTACTTC. Translated: CASSLALTMTQYF.